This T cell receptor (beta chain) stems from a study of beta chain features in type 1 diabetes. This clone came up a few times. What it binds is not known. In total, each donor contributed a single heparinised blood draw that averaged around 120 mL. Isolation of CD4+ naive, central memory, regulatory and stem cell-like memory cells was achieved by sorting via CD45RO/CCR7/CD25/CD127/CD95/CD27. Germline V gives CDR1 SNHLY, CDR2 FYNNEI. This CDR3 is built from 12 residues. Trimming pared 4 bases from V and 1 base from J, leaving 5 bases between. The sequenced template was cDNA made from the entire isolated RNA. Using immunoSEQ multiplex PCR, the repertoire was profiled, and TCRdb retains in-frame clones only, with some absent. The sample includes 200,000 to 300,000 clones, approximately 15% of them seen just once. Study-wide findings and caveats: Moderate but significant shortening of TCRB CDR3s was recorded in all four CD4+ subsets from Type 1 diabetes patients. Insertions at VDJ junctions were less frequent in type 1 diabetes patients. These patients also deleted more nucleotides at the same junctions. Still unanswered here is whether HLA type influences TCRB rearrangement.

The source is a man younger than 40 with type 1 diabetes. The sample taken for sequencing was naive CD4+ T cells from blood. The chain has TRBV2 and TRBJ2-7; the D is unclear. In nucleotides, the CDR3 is TGTGCCAGCAGTGCTCAGTCCTACGAGCAGTACTTC. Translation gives CASSAQSYEQYF. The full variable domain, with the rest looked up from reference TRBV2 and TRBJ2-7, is EPEVTQTPSHQVTQMGQEVILRCVPISNHLYFYWYRQILGQKVEFLVSFYNNEISEKSEIFDDQFSVERPDGSNFTLKIRSTKLEDSAMYFCASSAQSYEQYFGPGTRLTVT.